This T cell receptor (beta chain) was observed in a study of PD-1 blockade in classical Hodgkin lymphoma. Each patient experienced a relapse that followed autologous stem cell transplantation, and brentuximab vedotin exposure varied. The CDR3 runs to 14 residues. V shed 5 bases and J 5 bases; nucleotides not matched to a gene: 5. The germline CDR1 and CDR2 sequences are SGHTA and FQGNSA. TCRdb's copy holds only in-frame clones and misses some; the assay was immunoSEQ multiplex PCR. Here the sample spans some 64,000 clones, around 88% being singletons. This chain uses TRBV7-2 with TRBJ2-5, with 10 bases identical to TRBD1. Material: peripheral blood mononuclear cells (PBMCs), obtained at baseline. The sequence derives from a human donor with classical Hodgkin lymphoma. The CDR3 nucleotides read TGTGCCAGCAGCGGGGACAGGGGAGAGGAGACCCAGTACTTC. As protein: CASSGDRGEETQYF.